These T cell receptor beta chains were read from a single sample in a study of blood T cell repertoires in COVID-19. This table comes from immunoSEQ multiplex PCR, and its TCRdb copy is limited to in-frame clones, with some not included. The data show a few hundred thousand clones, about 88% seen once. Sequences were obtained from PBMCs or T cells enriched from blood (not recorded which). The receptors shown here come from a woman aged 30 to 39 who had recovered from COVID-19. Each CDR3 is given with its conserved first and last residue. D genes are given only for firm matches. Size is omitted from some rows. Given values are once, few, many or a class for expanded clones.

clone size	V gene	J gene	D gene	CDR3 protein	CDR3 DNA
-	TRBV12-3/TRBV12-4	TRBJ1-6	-	CASNLGANSPLHF	TGTGCCAGCAACCTAGGGGCTAATTCACCCCTCCACTTT
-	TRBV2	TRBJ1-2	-	CASSVGGDRDGYTF	TGTGCCAGCAGTGTTGGGGGGGATCGTGATGGCTACACCTTC
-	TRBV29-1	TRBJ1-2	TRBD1	CSVAITGTGVDGYTF	TGCAGCGTCGCTATTACCGGGACAGGGGTGGATGGCTACACCTTC
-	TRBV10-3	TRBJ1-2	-	CAISEPRQASNYGYTF	TGTGCCATCAGTGAGCCGAGACAGGCTTCTAACTATGGCTACACCTTC
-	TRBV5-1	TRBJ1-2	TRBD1	CASRSTQGGYGYTF	TGCGCCAGCAGAAGCACTCAGGGGGGCTATGGCTACACCTTC
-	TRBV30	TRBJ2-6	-	CAWSRDSSGANVLTF	TGTGCCTGGAGCAGGGATAGCTCTGGGGCCAACGTCCTGACTTTC
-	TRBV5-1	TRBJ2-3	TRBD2	CASSLAVGASGGRTDTQYF	TGCGCCAGCAGCTTGGCCGTCGGGGCTAGCGGGGGCCGCACAGATACGCAGTATTTT
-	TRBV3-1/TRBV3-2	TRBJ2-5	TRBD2	CASSQALAELETQYF	TGTGCCAGCAGCCAGGCACTAGCGGAATTGGAGACCCAGTACTTC
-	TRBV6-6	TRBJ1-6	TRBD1	CASSYKDRVGSPLHF	TGTGCCAGCAGTTACAAAGACAGGGTGGGTTCACCCCTCCACTTT
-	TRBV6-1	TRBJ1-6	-	CASSESGVLNSPLHF	TGTGCCAGCAGTGAATCGGGAGTTCTCAATTCACCCCTCCACTTT
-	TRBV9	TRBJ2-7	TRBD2	CASSVTSGGSYEQYF	TGTGCCAGCAGCGTTACTAGCGGGGGAAGCTACGAGCAGTACTTC
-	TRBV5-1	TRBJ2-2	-	CASSKGQNTGELFF	TGCGCCAGCAGCAAAGGACAGAACACCGGGGAGCTGTTTTTT
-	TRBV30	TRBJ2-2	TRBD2	CASSGGLPGELFF	TGTGCCTCTAGCGGGGGGCTCCCCGGGGAGCTGTTTTTT
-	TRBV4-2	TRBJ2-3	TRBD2	CASSQDPTSGVGDTQYF	TGTGCCAGCAGCCAAGATCCGACTAGCGGGGTCGGGGATACGCAGTATTTT
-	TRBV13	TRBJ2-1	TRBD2	CASSRPGLAGAGEQFF	TGTGCCAGCAGCAGACCCGGACTAGCGGGGGCCGGTGAGCAGTTCTTC
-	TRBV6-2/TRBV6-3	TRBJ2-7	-	CASTPLGSRLEQYF	TGTGCCAGCACCCCCTTGGGTAGCCGCCTCGAGCAGTACTTC
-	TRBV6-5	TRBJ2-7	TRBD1	CASSMTGWDEQYF	TGTGCCAGCAGTATGACAGGGTGGGACGAGCAGTACTTC
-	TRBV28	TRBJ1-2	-	CASSRPQGNYGYTF	TGTGCCAGCAGCCGCCCACAGGGTAACTATGGCTACACCTTC
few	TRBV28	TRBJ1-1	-	CASSFLPGRGGTEAFF	TGTGCCAGCAGTTTTCTCCCCGGGAGGGGTGGCACTGAAGCTTTCTTT
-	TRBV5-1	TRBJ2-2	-	CASSLGLNTGELFF	TGCGCCAGCAGCTTGGGACTGAACACCGGGGAGCTGTTTTTT
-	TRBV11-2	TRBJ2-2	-	CASSLDRAGRPNTGELFF	TGTGCCAGCAGCTTAGATCGAGCAGGCCGGCCGAACACCGGGGAGCTGTTTTTT
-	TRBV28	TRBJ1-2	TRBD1	CASSLYGTGRFAYGYTF	TGTGCCAGCAGTTTATATGGGACAGGGAGGTTCGCCTATGGCTACACCTTC
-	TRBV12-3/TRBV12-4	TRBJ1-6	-	CASREGIRALHF	TGTGCCAGCCGCGAGGGCATTCGGGCCCTCCACTTT
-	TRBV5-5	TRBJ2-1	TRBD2	CASSLYAVSGTSGEQFF	TGTGCCAGCAGCTTGTACGCGGTTTCCGGGACTAGCGGTGAGCAGTTCTTC